A selection of T cell receptor beta chains follows, all from one sample in a study of shared clonotypes between healthy human individuals. Clones were sequenced by immunoSEQ multiplex PCR, and TCRdb holds only the in-frame ones, with some missing. This table holds over a million clones, 98% found once. Sequencing was performed on naive CD4+ T cells sorted from blood. The receptors shown here come from a man aged 30 to 45 in good health. The CDR3 runs from the conserved cysteine through the conserved F or W. D genes are given only for firm matches. The size of a clone is reported for some rows only, either as once, few or many, or as a class for expanded clones.

J gene | clone size | D gene | V gene | CDR3 DNA | CDR3 protein
TRBJ1-1 | - | - | TRBV9 | TGTGCCAGCAGCGTAGTGACGAACACTGAAGCTTTCTTT | CASSVVTNTEAFF
TRBJ2-7 | - | - | TRBV7-8 | TGTGCCAGCAGCTTCCCGAAGGGGCAATCCTACGAGCAGTACTTC | CASSFPKGQSYEQYF
TRBJ2-7 | - | TRBD2 | TRBV9 | TGTGCCAGCAGCGGCATAGTGGGAGGGTTCCACGAGCAGTACTTC | CASSGIVGGFHEQYF
TRBJ1-5 | once | TRBD1 | TRBV28 | TGTGCCAGCCGGGACAGGCAAGTTATGGTCAATCAGCCCCAGCATTTT | CASRDRQVMVNQPQHF
TRBJ1-1 | - | - | TRBV28 | TGTGCCAGCAGCCCCGGGACCCGAGATACTGAAGCTTTCTTT | CASSPGTRDTEAFF
TRBJ1-1 | - | - | TRBV30 | TGTGCCTGGAGCCGACAGGCTGAAGCTTTCTTT | CAWSRQAEAFF
TRBJ1-5 | - | - | TRBV2 | TGTGCCAGCACCCCTGTTGGGCTTCGCAATCAGCCCCAGCATTTT | CASTPVGLRNQPQHF
TRBJ1-4 | - | - | TRBV5-1 | TGCGCCAGCAGCTTGGCCCAGGCCGCTAATGAAAAACTGTTTTTT | CASSLAQAANEKLFF
TRBJ1-5 | - | - | TRBV28 | TGTGCCAGCAGTCTACCGATGAGCAATCAGCCCCAGCATTTT | CASSLPMSNQPQHF
TRBJ1-5 | once | - | TRBV19 | TGTGCCAGTAGGGGACCCGGGCGGGAGAGCAATCAGCCCCAGCATTTT | CASRGPGRESNQPQHF
TRBJ2-3 | - | - | TRBV14 | TGTGCCAGCAGCCAAGTGGGAGAAACAGATACGCAGTATTTT | CASSQVGETDTQYF
TRBJ2-7 | - | - | TRBV5-6 | TGTGCCAGCAGCTTTCGAGCTAAATACGAGCAGTACTTC | CASSFRAKYEQYF
TRBJ2-5 | once | - | TRBV6-1 | TGTGCCAGCAGAACCGGGGAGACCCAGTACTTC | CASRTGETQYF
TRBJ2-5 | - | - | TRBV27 | TGTGCCAGCAGTTCCTCGACGGGGAAGGCCCAGTACTTC | CASSSSTGKAQYF
TRBJ2-7 | - | TRBD2 | TRBV9 | TGTGCCAGCAGCGCCGCAAGCGGGAGAGGCTACGAGCAGTACTTC | CASSAASGRGYEQYF
TRBJ2-1 | - | TRBD2 | TRBV5-1 | TGCGCCAGCAGCTTAGCGGGGGACCATCTGGGCAATGAGCAGTTCTTC | CASSLAGDHLGNEQFF
TRBJ1-2 | - | TRBD1 | TRBV28 | TGTGCCAGCAGAAGTCCCGGGACAGGGTTTGGCTACACCTTC | CASRSPGTGFGYTF
TRBJ2-1 | - | TRBD1 | TRBV19 | TGTGCCAGTAGTCTGGGACAGTACAATGAGCAGTTCTTC | CASSLGQYNEQFF
TRBJ2-3 | - | TRBD2 | TRBV5-1 | TGCGCCAGCAGCTCGGGACTAGCGGGAGTTGCAGATACGCAGTATTTT | CASSSGLAGVADTQYF
TRBJ2-7 | - | - | TRBV28 | TGTGCCAGCAGCCTATCGGGACGGGCCTACGAGCAGTACTTC | CASSLSGRAYEQYF
TRBJ2-1 | - | - | TRBV18 | TGTGCCAGCTCACTATCACAGGGTCTTGCCTACAATGAGCAGTTCTTC | CASSLSQGLAYNEQFF
TRBJ2-7 | - | - | TRBV6-5 | TGTGCCAACGACGAGGGGGGCGAAGGGCAGTACTTC | CANDEGGEGQYF
TRBJ2-7 | - | - | TRBV2 | TGTGCCAGCAGTATGGACGGCTTTCGGGGTCGGGAGCAGTACTTC | CASSMDGFRGREQYF
TRBJ2-7 | - | - | TRBV4-3 | TGCGCCAGCAGCCAAGGCCCCGGGTCCTCCTACGAGCAGTACTTC | CASSQGPGSSYEQYF
TRBJ2-1 | - | TRBD2 | TRBV5-1 | TGCGCCAGCAGAGTGCGGGAGGGAGCCTACAATGAGCAGTTCTTC | CASRVREGAYNEQFF
TRBJ1-1 | once | - | TRBV6-5 | TGTGCCAGCAGTTACTCGAACTTAGGGGGGCTGACTGAAGCTTTCTTT | CASSYSNLGGLTEAFF
TRBJ2-1 | - | TRBD2 | TRBV15 | TGTGCCACCAGCAGAGATCCGGGGACTAGCGGGCACAATGAGCAGTTCTTC | CATSRDPGTSGHNEQFF
TRBJ2-2 | - | - | TRBV2 | TGTGCCAGCAGTGATCAACATTCCGGGGAGCTGTTTTTT | CASSDQHSGELFF
TRBJ1-4 | - | TRBD1 | TRBV2 | TGTGCCAGCCTGGGACAGGGGGCGTCTAATGAAAAACTGTTTTTT | CASLGQGASNEKLFF
TRBJ2-2 | - | - | TRBV5-4 | TGTGCCAGCAGCTTTGGCCCAGCCTCGAACACCGGGGAGCTGTTTTTT | CASSFGPASNTGELFF
TRBJ1-2 | - | - | TRBV7-2 | TGTGCCAGCAGCTTAGGGACCCTCTATGGCTACACCTTC | CASSLGTLYGYTF
TRBJ2-2 | - | - | TRBV7-9 | TGTGCCAGCAGCTTAGCCGGGACCAACCCTCCCTTAAACACCGGGGAGCTGTTTTTT | CASSLAGTNPPLNTGELFF
TRBJ2-1 | - | TRBD2 | TRBV10-3 | TGTGCCATCAGTGCCGCAACTAGCGGGGTCTACAATGAGCAGTTCTTC | CAISAATSGVYNEQFF
TRBJ1-1 | - | - | TRBV29-1 | TGCAGCGTTGACACTGAAGCTTTCTTT | CSVDTEAFF
TRBJ1-4 | - | - | TRBV7-9 | TGTGCCAGCAGCCCAGACCGGACCGCGACTAATGAAAAACTGTTTTTT | CASSPDRTATNEKLFF
TRBJ2-7 | - | TRBD1 | TRBV28 | TGTGCCAGCAGAGAGACAGGGGGCTACGAGCAGTACTTC | CASRETGGYEQYF
TRBJ2-7 | - | TRBD1 | TRBV10-1 | TGCGCCACCAAACCTGACCCTACAGGGGAATACGAGCAGTACTTC | CATKPDPTGEYEQYF
TRBJ2-3 | - | TRBD1 | TRBV19 | TGTGCCAGTGGTAGAGGGGACAGGTTAGATACGCAGTATTTT | CASGRGDRLDTQYF
TRBJ2-3 | - | - | TRBV14 | TGTGCCAGCAGCCAAGTTCGGGCCTGGACGCAGTATTTT | CASSQVRAWTQYF
TRBJ2-5 | - | TRBD1 | TRBV5-6 | TGTGCCAGCAGCACGGGACAGCAAGAGACCCAGTACTTC | CASSTGQQETQYF
TRBJ1-1 | - | TRBD1 | TRBV6-5 | TGTGCCAGCAGCCGGACAGGGCTGTGGGAGTTCTTT | CASSRTGLWEFF
TRBJ1-1 | - | TRBD1 | TRBV10-3 | TGTGCCATCAGTGGTTTCCCCACCAGGGGGGGGCGGGGAGGCACTGAAGCTTTCTTT | CAISGFPTRGGRGGTEAFF
TRBJ1-1 | - | - | TRBV15 | TGTGCCACCAGCAGAGATGCGCCCTTCGGGGGTTGGAACACTGAAGCTTTCTTT | CATSRDAPFGGWNTEAFF
TRBJ1-2 | - | - | TRBV5-8 | TGTGCCAGCTCTTGGACAGATCCCATGGGAGACTTC | CASSWTDPMGDF
TRBJ2-6 | - | - | TRBV27 | TGTGCCAGCAGTTTATGGGCCCGAACCCCCAACGTCCTGACTTTC | CASSLWARTPNVLTF
TRBJ1-1 | - | TRBD1 | TRBV7-9 | TGTGCCAGCAGCCGACAGGGGGTAACGATGAACACTGAAGCTTTCTTT | CASSRQGVTMNTEAFF
TRBJ2-7 | once | - | TRBV28 | TGTGCCAGCAGTTTCGGCTCGGCTAATGGCTACGAGCAGTACTTC | CASSFGSANGYEQYF
TRBJ2-7 | - | - | TRBV7-2 | TGTGCCAGCAGCGTAACCGGGATCACCAACGAGCAGTACTTC | CASSVTGITNEQYF
TRBJ2-4 | - | - | TRBV27 | TGTGCCAGCAGTTTAAAAGGGTGGGGGGCGAACATTCAGTACTTC | CASSLKGWGANIQYF
TRBJ2-7 | - | - | TRBV6-1 | TGTGCCAGCAGCGGGGACTCTAACGAGCAGTACTTC | CASSGDSNEQYF
TRBJ1-3 | - | TRBD1 | TRBV18 | TGTGCCAGCTCACCATCGACCGGGGACAGGGGAAACACCATATATTTT | CASSPSTGDRGNTIYF
TRBJ1-4 | - | - | TRBV7-9 | TGTGCCAGCAGCTCTACGGCGGGGCGGATAAGGAAGGAGGAAAAACTGTTTTTT | CASSSTAGRIRKEEKLFF
TRBJ2-7 | - | - | TRBV6-5 | TGTGCCAGCAGTTGGCGGAGCTCCTACGAGCAGTACTTC | CASSWRSSYEQYF
TRBJ2-6 | once | - | TRBV18 | TGTGCCAGCTCACCACCCGCAGGGACTGGGGCCAACGTCCTGACTTTC | CASSPPAGTGANVLTF
TRBJ2-2 | - | - | TRBV11-3 | TGTGCCAGCAGCAGTGGGACCGCACCCAACACCGGGGAGCTGTTTTTT | CASSSGTAPNTGELFF